A selection of T cell receptor beta chains follows, all from one sample in a study of cytomegalovirus exposure and HLA in healthy donors. The assay was immunoSEQ multiplex PCR, and TCRdb's table has in-frame clones only and misses some. The sample carries roughly 150,000 clones, roughly four fifths recorded once. The specimen was PBMCs. Every receptor here comes from a woman in her late teens or twenties in good health and CMV-seronegative. Each CDR3 is given without its conserved first and last residue. Each record gives: J gene, clone size, V gene, CDR3 protein. Clone size is not always given. Where it is, it says once, few, many or a class for expanded clones.

j_call: TRBJ1-6; clone_size: NA; v_call: TRBV5-1; cdr3_aa: ASRSGQGDSPLH
j_call: TRBJ2-7; clone_size: few; v_call: TRBV11-2; cdr3_aa: ASSASGTSGIIEQY
j_call: TRBJ2-3; clone_size: NA; v_call: TRBV5-1; cdr3_aa: ASSLFAGTSGSTDTQY
j_call: TRBJ2-1; clone_size: NA; v_call: TRBV9; cdr3_aa: ASSQGAREQF
j_call: TRBJ2-3; clone_size: NA; v_call: TRBV12-5; cdr3_aa: ASGETGSTDTQY
j_call: TRBJ1-3; clone_size: NA; v_call: TRBV9; cdr3_aa: ASSVTGSSGNTIY
j_call: TRBJ1-2; clone_size: once; v_call: TRBV7-9; cdr3_aa: ASSRGTGLQSYGYT
j_call: TRBJ2-3; clone_size: NA; v_call: TRBV18; cdr3_aa: ASSPPRLTHTQY
j_call: TRBJ1-5; clone_size: NA; v_call: TRBV19; cdr3_aa: ASDSGTRSNQPQH
j_call: TRBJ2-5; clone_size: NA; v_call: TRBV30; cdr3_aa: AWCVGGETQY
j_call: TRBJ2-7; clone_size: once; v_call: TRBV19; cdr3_aa: ASSPGRDRIYEQY
j_call: TRBJ2-3; clone_size: NA; v_call: TRBV11-3; cdr3_aa: ASSLGGKPDTQY
j_call: TRBJ2-7; clone_size: NA; v_call: TRBV11-2; cdr3_aa: ASSPPRLGPTYEQY
j_call: TRBJ2-1; clone_size: once; v_call: TRBV30; cdr3_aa: AAPGTSPASSYNEQF
j_call: TRBJ2-1; clone_size: few; v_call: TRBV5-1; cdr3_aa: ASCRIPSGSSYNEQF
j_call: TRBJ2-5; clone_size: NA; v_call: TRBV11-2; cdr3_aa: ASSPRDMIRETQY
j_call: TRBJ2-5; clone_size: NA; v_call: TRBV11-2; cdr3_aa: ASSSRLAGSQETQY
j_call: TRBJ1-4; clone_size: few; v_call: TRBV5-1; cdr3_aa: ASRPGQGTATNEKLF
j_call: TRBJ1-1; clone_size: NA; v_call: TRBV7-2; cdr3_aa: ATRQGTNTEAF
j_call: TRBJ2-1; clone_size: NA; v_call: TRBV25-1; cdr3_aa: VAAGVNDDEQF
j_call: TRBJ2-1; clone_size: NA; v_call: TRBV7-3; cdr3_aa: ASSPTGVDNEQF
j_call: TRBJ2-2; clone_size: NA; v_call: TRBV27; cdr3_aa: ASSSPGLAGVVGELF